The 25 T cell receptor beta chains below come from one sample, sequenced in a study of CD8+ T cells in alopecia areata. cDNA prepared by RNA extraction and subsequent reverse transcription served as the template for sequencing. The method was immunoSEQ multiplex PCR; TCRdb's version includes in-frame clones alone and lacks a portion of them. Here the sample spans about 190,000 clones, 50% to 70% being singletons. Source: CD4+ T cells sorted from blood, taken at week 0. These receptors were collected from a human donor with alopecia areata.

DNA of the CDR3: TGTGCCTGGAGTGCGGTAAGCTCCTACAATGAGCAGTTCTTC. Its protein is CAWSAVSSYNEQFF. The rearrangement joins TRBV30 to TRBJ2-1; D is uncertain. CDR3 length: 14 amino acids. V was clipped by 1 base and J by 0 bases, with 7 bases between them. Germline CDR1 and CDR2: GTSNPN and SVGIG (reference sequence). Based on the CDR3 plus reference TRBV30 and TRBJ2-1, the full variable domain is SQTIHQWPATLVQPVGSPLSLECTVEGTSNPNLYWYRQAAGRGLQLLFYSVGIGQISSEVPQNLSASRPQDRQFILSSKKLLLSDSGFYLCAWSAVSSYNEQFFGPGTRLTVL.

This clone was seen repeatedly, ten times or more. The genes are TRBV10-3 and TRBJ2-3; perhaps TRBD1 as D (7 bases). This CDR3 has 14 amino acids. Deletions cut 6 bases from V and 2 bases from J, with 12 bases between. CDR1 and CDR2 (germline): ENHRY, SYGVKD. The CDR3 sequence is CAIRGGQSTDTQYF. The CDR3, as DNA: TGTGCCATCAGGGGGGGACAGTCCACAGATACGCAGTATTTT.

This chain uses TRBV13 with TRBJ2-7; perhaps D is TRBD1 or TRBD2 (6 bases each). CDR3 length: 15 amino acids. Between the trimmed V and J ends, which lost 0 bases and 2 bases, there was a span of 11 bases. Germline V CDR1 and CDR2: PRHDT, FYEKMQ (reference sequence). CDR3 nucleotides: TGTGCCAGCAGCTTAGGCGGGGGCAAAGCCTACGAGCAGTACTTC. This sequence encodes CASSLGGGKAYEQYF. The whole variable domain, remainder taken from reference TRBV13 and TRBJ2-7, is AAGVIQSPRHLIKEKRETATLKCYPIPRHDTVYWYQQGPGQDPQFLISFYEKMQSDKGSIPDRFSAQQFSDYHSELNMSSLELGDSALYFCASSLGGGKAYEQYFGPGTRLTVT.

A few counts support this clone. The same CDR3 arises from other DNA sequences in this sample as well. The chain has TRBV30 and TRBJ1-4; D not certain. The CDR3 covers 14 residues. Germline values: CDR1 GTSNPN, CDR2 SVGIG (reference sequence). The V gene lost 2 bases and the J gene lost 5 bases, with 12 bases spanning the gap. The CDR3 is CAWSRVATNEKLFF. Here the CDR3 DNA reads TGTGCCTGGAGTCGTGTCGCGACAAATGAAAAACTGTTTTTT.

This clone was picked up a small number of times. This chain connects TRBV29-1 to TRBJ1-1; 7 positions agree with TRBD1. The CDR3 contains 13 residues. Germline CDR1 is SQVTM and CDR2 is ANQGSEA. V lost 7 bases to trimming and J lost 5 bases; unmatched junction nucleotides: 10. The CDR3 here is CSGSGQMGTEAFF. The CDR3 bases are TGCAGCGGTTCGGGACAGATGGGTACTGAAGCTTTCTTT.

CDR3 sequence reads: CAWSVPLRGGRGETQYF. As DNA, the CDR3 is TGTGCCTGGAGTGTCCCACTGCGCGGGGGCCGGGGAGAGACCCAGTACTTC. The chain is built from TRBV30 and TRBJ2-5, with D maybe TRBD2 (7 bases). In germline, CDR1 is GTSNPN, CDR2 SVGIG (reference sequence). V was pared by 0 bases and J by 4 bases, with 21 bases between. This CDR3 region has 17 residues.

This clone was counted only a few times. The rearrangement links TRBV2 to TRBJ1-6; D may be TRBD1 (5 bases). Germline values: CDR1 SNHLY, CDR2 FYNNEI. The CDR3 has 14 amino acids. Trimming stripped 6 bases from V and 7 bases from J, with 13 bases between. The chain's CDR3 is CASRRAGTNSPLHF. The CDR3 nucleotides are TGTGCCAGCAGGAGGGCAGGGACCAATTCACCCCTCCACTTT.

V gene TRBV19 combines with J gene TRBJ1-2; 7 nucleotides match TRBD1. V lost 2 bases to trimming and J lost 5 bases; unmatched junction nucleotides: 5. From germline, CDR1 is LNHDA and CDR2 SQIVND (reference sequence). The CDR3 runs 14 residues. The CDR3 DNA sequence: TGTGCCAGTAGTATAAGAGGGGACAGTTATGGCTACACCTTC. It codes for CASSIRGDSYGYTF.

CDR3: CAWSQDRGIVAFF. CDR3 bases: TGTGCCTGGAGCCAGGACAGGGGAATTGTGGCTTTCTTT. The chain has TRBV30 and TRBJ1-1, with 9 bases lining up with TRBD1. The CDR3 extends over 13 amino acids. Germline values: CDR1 GTSNPN, CDR2 SVGIG (reference sequence). Trimming removed 3 bases from V and 11 bases from J; junction bases left unmatched: 10.

The V gene is TRBV11-3, the J gene TRBJ2-1; 11 nucleotides match TRBD2. The CDR3 runs 15 residues. The germline V gene encodes CDR1 SGHNT and CDR2 YENEEA. J was trimmed by 7 bases and V by 4 bases; bases with no gene match: 6. The CDR3 reads CASSSTIAGGNEQFF. In nucleotides, the CDR3 is TGTGCCAGCAGCTCTACTATAGCGGGGGGGAATGAGCAGTTCTTC. The entire variable domain, with the rest obtained from reference TRBV11-3 and TRBJ2-1, is as follows: EAGVVQSPRYKIIEKKQPVAFWCNPISGHNTLYWYLQNLGQGPELLIRYENEEAVDDSQLPKDRFSAERLKGVDSTLKIQPAELGDSAVYLCASSSTIAGGNEQFFGPGTRLTVL.

This clone was counted between two and nine times. The chain links TRBV5-8 to TRBJ2-5, with no clear D. Germline-derived CDR1 and CDR2 are SGHTS and YDEGEE. The CDR3 is made up of 15 amino acids. The V and J ends lost 0 bases and 2 bases respectively, with 11 bases between them. The CDR3 loop is CASSLEAARQETQYF. CDR3 sequence (DNA): TGTGCCAGCAGCTTGGAAGCAGCGCGGCAAGAGACCCAGTACTTC.

This clone was seen once. V and J are TRBV30 and TRBJ1-5, with 8 bases identical to TRBD1. The CDR3 has 14 residues. V was pared by 5 bases and J by 6 bases, with 9 bases of the junction left unmatched. In germline, CDR1 is GTSNPN, CDR2 SVGIG (reference sequence). The CDR3 spells CAWGQGQASQPQHF. CDR3 in DNA: TGTGCCTGGGGTCAGGGACAGGCGAGTCAGCCCCAGCATTTT.

Only a few counts were recorded for this clone. The CDR3 region has the DNA TGTGCCAGCAGAAGGGACAGGAATACCTACGAGCAGTACTTC. Its translation: CASRRDRNTYEQYF. The chain carries TRBV2 and TRBJ2-7; 8 nucleotides match TRBD1. The V gene end was trimmed by 6 bases and the J gene end by 2 bases; junction bases not matched to a gene: 6. This CDR3 spans 14 amino acids. CDR1 SNHLY and CDR2 FYNNEI come from the germline V gene.

This clone was seen only a few times. The genes are TRBV6-6 and TRBJ2-5, with D perhaps TRBD1 (5 bases). The CDR3 totals 14 residues. Trimming stripped 6 bases from V and 0 bases from J, with 11 bases between. Per germline, CDR1 MNHNY and CDR2 SVGAGI (reference sequence). CDR3: CASRIPGNQETQYF. The CDR3 DNA sequence: TGTGCCAGCAGAATCCCAGGGAACCAAGAGACCCAGTACTTC.

This chain uses TRBV29-1 with TRBJ1-5, with unresolved D. This CDR3 is 12 amino acids long. Germline V gene data show CDR1 as SQVTM and CDR2 as ANQGSEA. V was pared by 1 base and J by 6 bases, with 7 bases between. DNA of the CDR3: TGCAGCGTTGAAGGGAGGCCTCAGCCCCAGCATTTT. It codes for CSVEGRPQPQHF.

The chain employs TRBV6-6 and TRBJ1-5, with a weak D call TRBD1 (5 bases). Trimming shortened V by 6 bases and J by 1 base, and 7 bases separated the two germline ends. Germline V CDR1 and CDR2: MNHNY, SVGAGI (reference sequence). This CDR3 spans 13 amino acids. CDR3 in DNA: TGTGCCAGCAGGACAGTAAGCAATCAGCCCCAGCATTTT. Translated: CASRTVSNQPQHF.

The V and J genes are TRBV7-6 and TRBJ2-7, with unresolved D. This CDR3 contains 14 residues. Germline V gives CDR1 SGHVS, CDR2 FNYEAQ. V shed 5 bases and J shed 6 bases, with 17 bases lying between them. The CDR3 sequence: CASSLDWATPEQYF. CDR3 in DNA: TGTGCCAGCAGCCTCGACTGGGCCACCCCCGAGCAGTACTTC.

The CDR3 reads CASSLGSYNEQFF. DNA of the CDR3: TGTGCCAGCAGCTTAGGGTCCTACAATGAGCAGTTCTTC. This chain joins TRBV7-7 and TRBJ2-1; D is undetermined. Germline CDR1 SSHAT, CDR2 FNYEAQ (reference sequence). V shed 1 base and J shed 1 base, with 2 bases lying between them. The CDR3 has 13 amino acids.

The table lists this clone with a few counts. The chain recombines TRBV29-1 with TRBJ2-3; D uncertain. V shed 1 base and J shed 0 bases, with 11 bases lying between them. The CDR3 totals 15 residues. Germline assignment: CDR1 SQVTM and CDR2 ANQGSEA. The CDR3 loop is CSVEVFAGSTDTQYF. The CDR3 nucleotides read TGCAGCGTTGAAGTGTTTGCAGGTAGCACAGATACGCAGTATTTT.

This sequence joins TRBV5-1 and TRBJ2-3, with a tentative D call TRBD1 (5 bases). V lost 0 bases and J lost 4, with 12 bases in between. CDR1 and CDR2 (germline): SGHRS, YFSETQ. CDR3 size: 15 residues. The CDR3 reads CASSLEGRVPDTQYF. The CDR3 bases are TGCGCCAGCAGCTTGGAGGGCAGGGTACCAGATACGCAGTATTTT.

The chain carries TRBV30 and TRBJ2-1; D might be TRBD2 (5 bases). With 2 bases removed from V and 6 bases from J, the gap between germline ends came to 11 bases. Germline V gene sequence: CDR1 GTSNPN, CDR2 SVGIG (reference sequence). The CDR3 runs to 13 residues. This CDR3 is CAWSYWTVNEQFF. The CDR3 DNA is TGTGCCTGGAGTTACTGGACTGTCAATGAGCAGTTCTTC.

V is TRBV28 and J is TRBJ2-3, with D maybe TRBD2 (5 bases). Germline lookup yields CDR1 MDHEN and CDR2 SYDVKM. Trimming shortened V by 5 bases and J by 0 bases, and 18 bases separated the two germline ends. This CDR3 spans 17 amino acids. CDR3 nucleotides: TGTGCCAGCAGTCGCCCCCCGACTATCACTAGCACAGATACGCAGTATTTT. This encodes CASSRPPTITSTDTQYF.

The rearrangement joins TRBV30 to TRBJ1-4; 11 bases map to TRBD1. This CDR3 has 14 amino acids. J was trimmed by 7 bases and V by 1 base; bases with no gene match: 2. Germline lookup yields CDR1 GTSNPN and CDR2 SVGIG (reference sequence). CDR3 sequence: CAWSAGTGGEKLFF. The CDR3 coding sequence is TGTGCCTGGAGTGCCGGGACAGGGGGTGAAAAACTGTTTTTT.

This clone has a single count. The chain combines TRBV29-1 with TRBJ1-5; no clear D gene. This CDR3 region has 13 residues. Germline loops: CDR1 SQVTM, CDR2 ANQGSEA. With 4 bases removed from V and 4 bases from J, the gap between germline ends came to 11 bases. The CDR3 bases are TGCAGCGTTGCTCAGGACGGAAATCAGCCCCAGCATTTT. Its translation is CSVAQDGNQPQHF. Looking up the rest from reference TRBV29-1 and TRBJ1-5 gives the full variable domain: SAVISQKPSRDICQRGTSLTIQCQVDSQVTMMFWYRQQPGQSLTLIATANQGSEATYESGFVIDKFPISRPNLTFSTLTVSNMSPEDSSIYLCSVAQDGNQPQHFGDGTRLSIL.

In its sample, this clone was seen a few times. The rearrangement uses TRBV7-9 and TRBJ1-5; D is unclear. This CDR3 has 14 amino acids. The germline gives CDR1 SEHNR, CDR2 FQNEAQ (reference sequence). Trimming cost V 1 base and J 6 bases, with 10 bases left between them. The CDR3 loop is CASSLGGDFQPQHF. The CDR3 coding sequence is TGTGCCAGCAGCTTAGGTGGGGATTTTCAGCCCCAGCATTTT.